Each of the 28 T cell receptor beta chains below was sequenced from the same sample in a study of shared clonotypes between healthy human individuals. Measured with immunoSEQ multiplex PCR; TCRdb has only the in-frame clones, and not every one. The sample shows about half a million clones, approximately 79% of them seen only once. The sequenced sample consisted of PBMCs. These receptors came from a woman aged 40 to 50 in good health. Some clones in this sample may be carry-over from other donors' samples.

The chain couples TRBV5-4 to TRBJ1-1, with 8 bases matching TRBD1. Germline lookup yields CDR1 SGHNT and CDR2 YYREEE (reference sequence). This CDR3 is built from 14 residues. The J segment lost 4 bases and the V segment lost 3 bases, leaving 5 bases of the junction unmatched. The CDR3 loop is CASSSQGAGTEAFF. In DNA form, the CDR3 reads TGTGCCAGCAGCTCTCAGGGGGCAGGCACTGAAGCTTTCTTT.

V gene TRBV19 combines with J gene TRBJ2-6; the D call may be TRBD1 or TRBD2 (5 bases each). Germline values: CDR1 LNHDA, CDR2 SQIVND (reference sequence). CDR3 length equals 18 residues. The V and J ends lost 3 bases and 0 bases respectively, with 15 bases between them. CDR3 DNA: TGTGCCAGTAGTATTACGGGGACGGCATACTCTGGGGCCAACGTCCTGACTTTC. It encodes CASSITGTAYSGANVLTF. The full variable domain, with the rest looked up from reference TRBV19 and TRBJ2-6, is DGGITQSPKYLFRKEGQNVTLSCEQNLNHDAMYWYRQDPGQGLRLIYYSQIVNDFQKGDIAEGYSVSREKKESFPLTVTSAQKNPTAFYLCASSITGTAYSGANVLTFGAGSRLTVL.

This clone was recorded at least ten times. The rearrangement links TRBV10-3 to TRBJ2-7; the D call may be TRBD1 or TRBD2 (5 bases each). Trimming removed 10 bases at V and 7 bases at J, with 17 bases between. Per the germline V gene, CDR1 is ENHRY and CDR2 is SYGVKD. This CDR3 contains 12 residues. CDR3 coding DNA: TGTGCCAGCCGGGACGGGGATGGGGAGCAGTACTTC. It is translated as CASRDGDGEQYF.

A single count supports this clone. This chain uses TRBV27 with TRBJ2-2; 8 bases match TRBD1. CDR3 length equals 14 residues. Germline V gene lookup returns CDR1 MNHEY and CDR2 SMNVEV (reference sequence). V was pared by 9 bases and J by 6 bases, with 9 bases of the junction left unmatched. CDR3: CASRTGSSSGELFF. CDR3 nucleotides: TGTGCCAGTAGGACAGGGAGTTCGTCCGGGGAGCTGTTTTTT.

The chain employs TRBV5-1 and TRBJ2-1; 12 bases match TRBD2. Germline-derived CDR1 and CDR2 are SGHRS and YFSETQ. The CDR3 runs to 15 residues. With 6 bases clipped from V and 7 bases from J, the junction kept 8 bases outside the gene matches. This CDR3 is CASTVRTSGINEQFF. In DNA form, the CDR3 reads TGCGCCAGCACCGTCCGGACTAGCGGGATTAATGAGCAGTTCTTC.

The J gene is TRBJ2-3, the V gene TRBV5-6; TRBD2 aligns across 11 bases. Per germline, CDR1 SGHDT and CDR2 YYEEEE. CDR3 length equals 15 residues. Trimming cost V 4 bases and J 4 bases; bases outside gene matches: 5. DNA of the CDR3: TGTGCCAGCAGCACCACTAGCGGGAGTCCAGATACGCAGTATTTT. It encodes CASSTTSGSPDTQYF.

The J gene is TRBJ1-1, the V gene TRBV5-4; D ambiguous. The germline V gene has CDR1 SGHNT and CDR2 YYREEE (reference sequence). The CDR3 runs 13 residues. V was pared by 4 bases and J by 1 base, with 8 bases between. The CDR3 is CASSRVGNTEAFF. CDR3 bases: TGTGCCAGCAGCCGGGTAGGGAACACTGAAGCTTTCTTT.

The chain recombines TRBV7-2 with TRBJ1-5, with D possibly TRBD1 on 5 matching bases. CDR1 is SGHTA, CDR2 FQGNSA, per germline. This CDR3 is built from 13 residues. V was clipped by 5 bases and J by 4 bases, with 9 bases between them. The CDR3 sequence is CASSKDTNQPQHF. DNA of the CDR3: TGTGCCAGCAGCAAGGACACAAATCAGCCCCAGCATTTT.

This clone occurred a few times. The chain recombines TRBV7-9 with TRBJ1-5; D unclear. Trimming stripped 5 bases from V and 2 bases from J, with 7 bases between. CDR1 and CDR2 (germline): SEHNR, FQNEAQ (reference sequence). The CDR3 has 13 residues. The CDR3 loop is CASSVDGNQPQHF. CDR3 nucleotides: TGTGCCAGCAGCGTGGACGGCAATCAGCCCCAGCATTTT.

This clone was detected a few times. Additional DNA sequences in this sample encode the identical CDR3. Here the CDR3 reads CASSLGGQETQYF. CDR3 nucleotides: TGCGCCAGCAGCTTGGGGGGTCAAGAGACCCAGTACTTC. V usage is TRBV5-1 and J usage is TRBJ2-5; D is undetermined. Germline V gene lookup returns CDR1 SGHRS and CDR2 YFSETQ. This CDR3 region has 13 residues. Trimming stripped 0 bases from V and 2 bases from J, with 5 bases between.

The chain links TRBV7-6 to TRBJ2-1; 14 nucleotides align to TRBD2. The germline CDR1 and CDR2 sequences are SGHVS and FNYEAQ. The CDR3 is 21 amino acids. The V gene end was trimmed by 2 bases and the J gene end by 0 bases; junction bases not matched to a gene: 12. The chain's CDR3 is CASSLFPPGTSGSGSYNEQFF. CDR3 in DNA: TGTGCCAGCAGCTTATTTCCCCCTGGGACTAGCGGGAGTGGCTCCTACAATGAGCAGTTCTTC.

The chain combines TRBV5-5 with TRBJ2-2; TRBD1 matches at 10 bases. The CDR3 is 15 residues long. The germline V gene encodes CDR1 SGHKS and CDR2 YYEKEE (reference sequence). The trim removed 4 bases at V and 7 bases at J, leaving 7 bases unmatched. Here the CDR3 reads CASSPRDRGGGELFF. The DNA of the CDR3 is TGTGCCAGCAGCCCCCGGGACAGGGGTGGCGGGGAGCTGTTTTTT.

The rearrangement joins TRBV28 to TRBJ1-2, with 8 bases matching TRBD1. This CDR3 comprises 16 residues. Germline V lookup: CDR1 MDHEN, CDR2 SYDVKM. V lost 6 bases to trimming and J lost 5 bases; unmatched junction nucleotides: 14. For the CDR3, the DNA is TGTGCCAGCAGCCTCCCCGACAGGGGATCCCAGTATGGCTACACCTTC. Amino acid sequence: CASSLPDRGSQYGYTF.

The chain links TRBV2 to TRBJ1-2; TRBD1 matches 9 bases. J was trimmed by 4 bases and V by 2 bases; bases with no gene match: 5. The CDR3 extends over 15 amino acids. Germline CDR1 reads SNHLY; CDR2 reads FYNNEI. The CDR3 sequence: CASSESYRGPYGYTF. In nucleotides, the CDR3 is TGTGCCAGCAGTGAATCCTACAGGGGGCCCTATGGCTACACCTTC.

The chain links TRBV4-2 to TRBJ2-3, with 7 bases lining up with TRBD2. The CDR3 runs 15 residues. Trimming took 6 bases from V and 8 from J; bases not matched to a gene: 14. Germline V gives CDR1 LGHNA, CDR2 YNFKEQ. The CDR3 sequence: CASSYEVSSGRTQYF. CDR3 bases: TGTGCCAGCAGTTACGAGGTGTCTAGCGGTCGTACGCAGTATTTT.

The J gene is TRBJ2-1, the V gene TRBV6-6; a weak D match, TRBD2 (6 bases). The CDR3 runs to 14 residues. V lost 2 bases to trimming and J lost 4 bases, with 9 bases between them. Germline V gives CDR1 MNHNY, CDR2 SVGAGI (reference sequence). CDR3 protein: CASSYRDSYNEQFF. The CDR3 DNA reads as TGTGCCAGCAGTTACCGGGACTCATACAATGAGCAGTTCTTC.

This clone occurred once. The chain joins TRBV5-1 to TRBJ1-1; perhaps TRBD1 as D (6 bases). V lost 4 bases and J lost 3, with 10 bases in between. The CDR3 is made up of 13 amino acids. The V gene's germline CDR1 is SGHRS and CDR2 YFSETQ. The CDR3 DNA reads TGCGCCAGCAGCCCGGACAGCTACACTGAAGCTTTCTTT. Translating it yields CASSPDSYTEAFF.

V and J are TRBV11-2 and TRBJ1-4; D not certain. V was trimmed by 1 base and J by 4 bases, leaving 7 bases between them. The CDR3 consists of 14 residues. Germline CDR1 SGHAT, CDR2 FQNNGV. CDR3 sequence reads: CASSLAGHNEKLFF. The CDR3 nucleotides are TGTGCCAGCAGCTTAGCTGGGCATAATGAAAAACTGTTTTTT.

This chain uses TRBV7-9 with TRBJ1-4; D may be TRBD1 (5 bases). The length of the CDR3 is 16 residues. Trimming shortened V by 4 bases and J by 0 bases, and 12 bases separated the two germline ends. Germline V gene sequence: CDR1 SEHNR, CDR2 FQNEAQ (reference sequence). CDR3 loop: CASSWRGHPTNEKLFF. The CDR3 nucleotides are TGTGCCAGCAGCTGGAGGGGTCATCCAACTAATGAAAAACTGTTTTTT.

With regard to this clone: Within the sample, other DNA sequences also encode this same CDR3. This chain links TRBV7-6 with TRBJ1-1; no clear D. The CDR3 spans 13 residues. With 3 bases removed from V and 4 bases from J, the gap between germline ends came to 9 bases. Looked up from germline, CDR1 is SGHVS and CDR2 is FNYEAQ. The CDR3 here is CASSFGGSTEAFF. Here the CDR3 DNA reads TGTGCCAGCAGCTTCGGAGGGAGCACTGAAGCTTTCTTT. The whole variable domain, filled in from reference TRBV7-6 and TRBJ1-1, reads GAGVSQSPRYKVTKRGQDVALRCDPISGHVSLYWYRQALGQGPEFLTYFNYEAQQDKSGLPNDRFSAERPEGSISTLTIQRTEQRDSAMYRCASSFGGSTEAFFGQGTRLTVV.

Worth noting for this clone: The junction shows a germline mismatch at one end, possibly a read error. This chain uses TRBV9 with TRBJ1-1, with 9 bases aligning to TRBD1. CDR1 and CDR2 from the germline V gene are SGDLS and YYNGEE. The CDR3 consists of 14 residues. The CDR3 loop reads CASTVGDRDTEAFF. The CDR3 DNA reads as TGTGCCAGCACCGTAGGGGACAGGGACACTGAAGCTTTCTTT.

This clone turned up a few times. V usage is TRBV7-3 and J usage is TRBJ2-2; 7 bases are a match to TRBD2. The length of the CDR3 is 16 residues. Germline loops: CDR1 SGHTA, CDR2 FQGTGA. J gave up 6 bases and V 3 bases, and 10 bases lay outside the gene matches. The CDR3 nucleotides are TGTGCCAGCAGCTTGCAATTTACTAGCGTGGCCGGGGAGCTGTTTTTT. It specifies CASSLQFTSVAGELFF.

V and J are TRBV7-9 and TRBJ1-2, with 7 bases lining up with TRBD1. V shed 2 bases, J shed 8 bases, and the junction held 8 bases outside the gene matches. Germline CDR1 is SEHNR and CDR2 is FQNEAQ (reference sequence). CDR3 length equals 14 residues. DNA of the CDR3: TGTGCCAGCAGCTTAAATGACAGGGAGTACGGCTACACCTTC. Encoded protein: CASSLNDREYGYTF.

The CDR3 loop is CASTPDPSPNQPQHF. The CDR3 DNA sequence: TGTGCCAGCACCCCCGACCCGTCTCCCAATCAGCCCCAGCATTTT. This sequence joins TRBV5-4 and TRBJ1-5; D is ambiguous. The CDR3 extends over 15 amino acids. Germline V gene lookup returns CDR1 SGHNT and CDR2 YYREEE (reference sequence). V gave up 6 bases and J gave up 3 bases, with 16 bases separating them.

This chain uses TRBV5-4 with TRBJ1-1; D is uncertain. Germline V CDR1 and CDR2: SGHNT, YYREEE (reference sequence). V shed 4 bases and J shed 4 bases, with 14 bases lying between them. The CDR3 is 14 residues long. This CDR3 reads CASSPPGVGTEAFF. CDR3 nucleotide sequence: TGTGCCAGCAGCCCCCCCGGGGTCGGCACTGAAGCTTTCTTT.

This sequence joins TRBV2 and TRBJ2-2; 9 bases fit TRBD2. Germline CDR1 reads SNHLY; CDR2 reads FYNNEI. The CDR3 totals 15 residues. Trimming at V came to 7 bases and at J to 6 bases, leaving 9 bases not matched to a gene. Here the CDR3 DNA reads TGTGCCAGCACCCGTAGCGGGAGTGGTTCCGGGGAGCTGTTTTTT. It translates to CASTRSGSGSGELFF.

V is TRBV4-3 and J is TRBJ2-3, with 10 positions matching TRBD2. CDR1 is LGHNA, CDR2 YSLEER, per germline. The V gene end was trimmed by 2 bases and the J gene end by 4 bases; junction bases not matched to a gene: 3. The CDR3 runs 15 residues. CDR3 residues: CASSQKREGADTQYF. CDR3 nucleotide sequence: TGCGCCAGCAGCCAAAAGCGGGAGGGCGCAGATACGCAGTATTTT.

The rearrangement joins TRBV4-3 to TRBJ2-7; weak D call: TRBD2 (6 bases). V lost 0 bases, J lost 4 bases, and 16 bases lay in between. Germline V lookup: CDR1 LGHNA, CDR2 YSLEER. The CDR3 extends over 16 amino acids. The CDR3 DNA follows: TGCGCCAGCAGCCAAGATGTGCGGGGCGAGGGGTACGAGCAGTACTTC. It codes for CASSQDVRGEGYEQYF.